Following are 16 T cell receptor beta chains from one sample sequenced in a study of beta chain features in type 1 diabetes. cDNA synthesis used the whole RNA isolate, giving expressed TCRB sequences. This table comes from immunoSEQ multiplex PCR, and its TCRdb copy is limited to in-frame clones, with some not included. The sample lists around 280,000 clones; around 7.3% were seen once. Sequencing was carried out using central memory CD4+ T cells from blood. These receptors were taken from a woman under 30 in good health.

This clone has a handful of counts. CDR3 bases: TGCAGCGTTGAAGGTGGGAGGAAGGGGCCGACTGAAGCTTTCTTT. This gives the protein CSVEGGRKGPTEAFF. The chain joins TRBV29-1 to TRBJ1-1; D might be TRBD1 (5 bases). CDR1 and CDR2 from the germline V gene are SQVTM and ANQGSEA. This CDR3 has 15 residues. The ends were cut back, 1 base at V and 5 bases at J, with 17 bases in the middle.

This clone was seen at least ten times. The same CDR3 arises from other DNA sequences in this sample as well. The V and J genes are TRBV30 and TRBJ2-1; D is unresolved. The CDR3 totals 11 residues. Looked up from germline, CDR1 is GTSNPN and CDR2 is SVGIG (reference sequence). V was trimmed by 0 bases and J by 7 bases, leaving 4 bases between them. The CDR3 coding sequence is TGTGCCTGGAGTGTACTTAATGAGCAGTTCTTC. This sequence encodes CAWSVLNEQFF.

This chain connects TRBV27 to TRBJ1-6; 7 positions agree with TRBD1. V lost 7 bases to trimming and J lost 7 bases; unmatched junction nucleotides: 7. The length of the CDR3 is 14 residues. Germline V gives CDR1 MNHEY, CDR2 SMNVEV (reference sequence). The CDR3 sequence is CASNQGTENSPLHF. The CDR3 bases are TGTGCCAGCAACCAGGGGACAGAGAATTCACCCCTCCACTTT.

The J gene is TRBJ2-5, the V gene TRBV5-6, with no clear D. The CDR3 sequence is 13 residues long. Germline V gene data show CDR1 as SGHDT and CDR2 as YYEEEE. V dropped 4 bases and J dropped 5 bases, with 12 bases sitting between them. CDR3 bases: TGTGCCAGCAGCGAAACCAACTGGGAGACCCAGTACTTC. As protein: CASSETNWETQYF.

Only a few counts were recorded for this clone. The chain combines TRBV28 with TRBJ1-6; D remains unclear. The germline V gene has CDR1 MDHEN and CDR2 SYDVKM. Trimming took off 7 bases at V and 7 bases at J, with 14 bases between the two ends. The CDR3 covers 14 residues. This chain's CDR3 is CASNTKVGNSPLHF. CDR3 nucleotide sequence: TGTGCCAGCAATACTAAGGTGGGCAATTCACCCCTCCACTTT.

The table lists this clone with many counts. This chain connects TRBV18 to TRBJ1-4, with D unclear. The CDR3 has 14 residues. Trimming cost V 3 bases and J 6 bases, with 11 bases left between them. The V gene's germline CDR1 is KGHSH and CDR2 LQKENI. The CDR3 region is CASSPGLADEKLFF. In nucleotides, the CDR3 is TGTGCCAGCTCACCCGGACTGGCGGATGAAAAACTGTTTTTT.

The chain combines TRBV7-3 with TRBJ2-6; D unresolved. This CDR3 comprises 15 residues. The V end lost 5 bases, the J end lost 0 bases, and 8 bases lay between the germline ends. Germline V gene data show CDR1 as SGHTA and CDR2 as FQGTGA. CDR3 protein: CASSLMASGANVLTF. In DNA form, the CDR3 reads TGTGCCAGCAGCCTAATGGCCTCTGGGGCCAACGTCCTGACTTTC.

The chain has TRBV28 and TRBJ1-5; no firm D call. The CDR3 runs to 12 residues. The germline gives CDR1 MDHEN, CDR2 SYDVKM. V lost 5 bases to trimming and J lost 8 bases, with 10 bases between them. The chain's CDR3 is CASSTLGEPQHF. Written as DNA, the CDR3 is TGTGCCAGCAGTACCCTTGGTGAGCCCCAGCATTTT.

This clone was seen more than once but under ten times. The genes are TRBV5-4 and TRBJ2-2; 12 nucleotides line up with TRBD1. Germline V gene sequence: CDR1 SGHNT, CDR2 YYREEE (reference sequence). The CDR3 has 17 residues. The J segment lost 6 bases and the V segment lost 5 bases, leaving 11 bases of the junction unmatched. In DNA, the CDR3 is TGTGCCAGCAGTTTGAACTCCGGGACAGGGGGCTCCGGGGAGCTGTTTTTT. Amino acid sequence: CASSLNSGTGGSGELFF.

The V call is TRBV7-9, the J call TRBJ2-7; the D is unclear. V was trimmed by 1 base and J by 3 bases, leaving 10 bases between them. In germline, CDR1 is SEHNR, CDR2 FQNEAQ (reference sequence). The CDR3 is 14 amino acids. CDR3 DNA sequence: TGTGCCAGCAGCTTAGGGTCCGGCGTCTACGAGCAGTACTTC. Its translation is CASSLGSGVYEQYF.

This clone was found a few times. The rearrangement joins TRBV5-1 to TRBJ2-3, with D possibly TRBD1 on 6 matching bases. Germline CDR1 and CDR2: SGHRS and YFSETQ. V was cut by 4 bases and J by 5 bases, with 11 bases left in between. The CDR3 contains 13 residues. CDR3 nucleotide sequence: TGCGCCAGCAGCGTCTTGGACAGAGATACGCAGTATTTT. Translating gives CASSVLDRDTQYF.

The table lists this clone with many counts. The chain couples TRBV6-1 to TRBJ2-1; no clear D. Germline loops: CDR1 MNHNS, CDR2 SASEGT. Trimming removed 3 bases from V and 6 bases from J, with 6 bases in between. The CDR3 extends over 12 amino acids. The CDR3 sequence is CASSDLGNEQFF. CDR3 nucleotide sequence: TGTGCCAGCAGTGACCTCGGCAATGAGCAGTTCTTC.

This clone came up a few times. V usage is TRBV28 and J usage is TRBJ1-2; no clear D. Per germline, CDR1 MDHEN and CDR2 SYDVKM. The CDR3 sequence is 14 residues long. The V end was cut by 5 bases, the J end by 6 bases, with 16 bases between. The CDR3, as DNA: TGTGCCAGCAGTATACCCGAGAGGGAACATGGCTACACCTTC. It yields the protein CASSIPEREHGYTF.

This chain links TRBV7-8 with TRBJ2-3; 11 positions agree with TRBD2. Trimming took 2 bases from V and 5 from J; bases not matched to a gene: 12. The germline V gene encodes CDR1 SGHVS and CDR2 FQNEAQ. This CDR3 is 18 amino acids long. CDR3 loop: CASSLFRISGGAGDTQYF. CDR3 coding DNA: TGTGCCAGCAGCTTATTCCGCATTAGCGGGGGGGCCGGAGATACGCAGTATTTT. Full variable domain (missing parts from reference TRBV7-8 and TRBJ2-3): GAGVSQSPRYKVAKRGQDVALRCDPISGHVSLFWYQQALGQGPEFLTYFQNEAQLDKSGLPSDRFFAERPEGSVSTLKIQRTQQEDSAVYLCASSLFRISGGAGDTQYFGPGTRLTVL.

This rearrangement joins TRBV27 to TRBJ1-1; D ambiguous. The CDR3 loop spans 14 amino acids. Deletions cut 3 bases from V and 5 bases from J, with 13 bases between. Germline V lookup: CDR1 MNHEY, CDR2 SMNVEV (reference sequence). The CDR3 DNA reads TGTGCCAGCAGTTTTCGGGGAGTGGGGACTGAAGCTTTCTTT. Translated: CASSFRGVGTEAFF.

The rearrangement joins TRBV7-2 to TRBJ2-1, with 8 positions matching TRBD1. The germline V gene has CDR1 SGHTA and CDR2 FQGNSA. CDR3 length equals 13 residues. V was clipped by 5 bases and J by 7 bases; unmatched bases: 4. DNA of the CDR3: TGTGCCAGCAGCCAGAACAGGGGGAATGAGCAGTTCTTC. Its protein is CASSQNRGNEQFF.